This T cell receptor (beta chain) was identified in a study of blood T cell repertoires in COVID-19. Study-wide context: Spain, Italy and the United States supplied samples that represented acute and convalescent COVID-19.

Trimming cost V 3 bases and J 5 bases, with 4 bases left between them. The CDR3 loop spans 11 amino acids. Germline assignment: CDR1 KGHSH and CDR2 LQKENI. This clone was picked up one time. Cohort assignment relied on participant-reported clinical history. Measured with immunoSEQ multiplex PCR; TCRdb has only the in-frame clones, and not every one. This table has 200,000 to 250,000 clones, 70% to 90% appearing once. The rearrangement joins TRBV18 to TRBJ2-5; D not resolved. The TCR was taken from a woman under 40 who had been exposed to COVID-19. The specimen sequenced was PBMCs or T cells enriched from blood (not recorded which). The CDR3 bases are TGTGCCAGCTCACCCGGGGAGACCCAGTACTTC. The encoded protein is CASSPGETQYF.